Described below is a single T cell receptor beta chain sequence and its context. The clone's antigen remains unknown. No base qualities exist here, and no much larger clone lies one base off it. Including cysteine and phenylalanine, the CDR3 has 14 amino acids. CDR3 DNA is the only sequence kept; it has 42 bases, read in frame from the first base. The germline V end is reduced by 1 base and the J end by 4 bases; junction bases left unmatched: 0. CDR1 SGHVS and CDR2 FNYEAQ are derived from the germline V gene. The immunoSEQ Assay, a bias-controlled multiplex PCR, was used to amplify TCRbeta CDR3 regions from genomic DNA. In the source study's methods: The number of nucleated cells in each sample was estimated by amplification of reference gene primers within the assay. To quantify the absolute abundance of each unique TCRbeta CDR3 rearrangement, sequence reads were collapsed and filtered. For each sample, productive Simpson clonality was calculated by taking the square root of Simpson's diversity index across productive rearrangements. TCRdb carries this immuneACCESS record with in-frame sequences only. Its versions omit some clonotypes, under half of them owing to an unresolved V gene in the studies checked, with the rest unexplained. V, J and clone size are those of that table, while D and trimming were read from the DNA. Within this sample are approximately 150,000 clones, with more than 70% of them counted one time only. The biggest ten clones account for over 1.1% of the sample.

The data were taken from a study of blood T cell repertoires in COVID-19 (dated by TCRdb to 2020 to 2022). Study-wide context: The collaborator samples originated in the United States, Italy and Spain and spanned the acute and convalescent phases of COVID-19. The prospective study material was composed of cDNA or gDNA derived from T cells, B-cell-depleted T cells, or PBMCs. Deeply sampled blood TCRbeta repertoires from subjects exposed to, actively infected with, or recovered from COVID-19 were included in the dataset. The repertoires were released in a freely available public database intended as a resource for research on the immune response to SARS-CoV-2. Where available, HLA class I and class II types were taken from metadata supplied by the sample provider and were not determined by assay-based typing. The sample metadata nearly always contained a de-identified subject ID, COVID-19 status, age in years and sex. Samples came from the ongoing ImmuneRACE study (first 160 participants) plus 1,254 subjects from 6 global collaborators. The paper's findings and limits, for the study overall: Clinical and demographic metadata were provided uncurated, with the amount varying by source and participant.

Collaborating institutions collected whole blood in K2EDTA tubes following their own protocols. For TCRbeta analysis, collaborators shipped samples in one of three forms: frozen whole blood, isolated PBMCs, or DNA extracted from either of those sample types. The sequenced sample was peripheral blood. Recombination joined TRBV7-6 with TRBJ2-1, with 8 central nucleotides matching TRBD1. The source is a man in his fifties or sixties with acute or convalescent COVID-19. At the DNA level, the sequence is TGTGCCAGCAGCTTAGGGGACAGGTACAATGAGCAGTTCTTC. The translation is CASSLGDRYNEQFF.